This T cell receptor (beta chain) was documented in a study of TET2 disruption in CD19-targeted CAR T cells (dated by TCRdb to the late 2010s). Study-wide context: The number of samples was determined by the original clinical trial design and by which samples were available, and no additional inclusion criteria were applied.

A note on this clone: Its antigen is unknown. A junction end diverges from the germline sequence, so it may reflect a read error. Read sequence stops 3 residues before the CDR3 end, and the germline J gene provides the missing end. The sample carries other DNA sequences with the same CDR3.

The paper's findings and limits, for the study overall: Conclusions about the patient's CAR T cells rested on extensive analysis of a single subject.

Deep sequencing of the TCR beta chain was done using the immunoSEQ assay. Under the source paper's analysis protocol: Only productive TCR beta rearrangements were used to calculate clonotype frequencies. The source is immuneACCESS, and TCRdb retained only in-frame sequences with V and J called. Part of the clones is not carried over; for the studies checked, unresolved V genes explain less than half of this, and the remainder is unexplained. Clonal size and the V and J genes are those of that table, whereas D and trimming came from the DNA. For this sample, the table gives 25,000 to 30,000 clones. Together, the top ten hold approximately 2% of the sample. Based on the germline V gene, the CDR1 and CDR2 sequences are SQVTM and ANQGSEA. The CDR3, from cysteine to phenylalanine, totals 15 residues. The DNA covers only part of the CDR3, 36 bases in frame from base 1. The treatment or condition label, read with the paper, signifies: autologous CTL019 cells: CD19 CAR with 4-1BB and CD3 zeta domains. The CD19 CAR incorporated TCR zeta and 4-1BB costimulatory signaling domains. Leukapheresis was used to collect the T cells for CTL019 manufacturing from peripheral blood. The DNeasy Blood and Tissue Kit was used to extract genomic DNA from pre-infusion T cells, peripheral blood, or sorted post-infusion T cells.

The V gene is TRBV29-1 and the J gene is TRBJ1-2; the D gene is perhaps TRBD1, on 6 matching bases. The sequence was obtained from a man between 65 and 85 years old with chronic lymphocytic leukemia. The specimen comprised CD8- CAR+ T cells sorted from cultured blood T cells, sampled for CD19 CAR T cell therapy. Per the publication, the cell subset or site label means: CD8-negative CAR-positive T cells from the infusion product. The sequenced part of the CDR3 DNA is TGCAGCGTTGAAAACCTCGGGGGGGCGGACTATGGT. Translated, it reads CSVENLGGADYG. The whole CDR3 region reads CSVENLGGADYGYTF.